These 27 T cell receptor beta chains were all obtained from the same sample, sequenced in a study of blood T cells in healthy people across ages. Alongside a J-beta primer mix, a sample-barcoded 5' primer served in a second PCR lasting about 7 to 11 cycles. TCRdb analysed the 5' RACE reads with MiXCR anew, one entry per CDR3 protein. The repertoire holds 550,000 to 800,000 distinct CDR3 sequences, with more than 20% as singletons. The sequenced sample consisted of blood. The source of these receptors is a man aged 65 to 79 in good health.

This clonotype was found a few times. V is TRBV12-3 or TRBV12-4 and J is TRBJ1-2; the match to TRBD1 covers 8 bases. Unmatched junction bases numbered 4, after V lost 3 bases and J lost 7 bases. The CDR3 contains 13 residues. The DNA for the CDR3 is TGTGCCAGCAGTTTGAGGGACAGGCCTGGCTACACCTTC. Its translation is CASSLRDRPGYTF.

The table lists this clonotype with many counts. The rearrangement uses TRBV30 and TRBJ1-3, with D maybe TRBD1 (5 bases). The CDR3 sequence is 15 residues long. In germline, CDR1 is GTSNPN, CDR2 SVGIG (reference sequence). V lost 3 bases and J lost 0, with 12 bases in between. CDR3: CAWSAGAFSGNTIYF. The CDR3, as DNA: TGTGCCTGGAGCGCTGGGGCATTCTCTGGAAACACCATATATTTT.

This clonotype was seen a few times. The gene calls are TRBV20-1 and TRBJ1-1; 8 positions match TRBD1. This CDR3 is 14 amino acids long. Germline V CDR1 and CDR2: DFQATT, SNEGSKA (reference sequence). After removal of 7 bases from V and 5 bases from J, the junction contained 12 bases not matched to a gene. The DNA for the CDR3 is TGCAGTGGTAGGGCAGGGGGCGTGGGGACTGAAGCTTTCTTT. Residues: CSGRAGGVGTEAFF.

This clonotype has a handful of counts. This chain uses TRBV9 with TRBJ1-2; 8 bases line up with TRBD1. The CDR3 is made up of 14 amino acids. Germline-derived CDR1 and CDR2 are SGDLS and YYNGEE. The ends lost 4 bases at V and 5 bases at J; junction bases unmatched: 7. This chain's CDR3 is CASSPGTGEYGYTF. The CDR3 nucleotides are TGTGCCAGCAGCCCCGGGACAGGAGAATATGGCTACACCTTC.

The rearrangement links TRBV7-9 to TRBJ2-5; D is unclear. Judging by the DNA end, TRBJ2-1 fits better; the J call may be wrong. Germline CDR1 reads SEHNR; CDR2 reads FQNEAQ (reference sequence). The CDR3 sequence is 14 residues long. DNA of the CDR3: TGTGCCAGCAGCTTCTTCTCGGGTAACAATGAGCAGTTCTTC. This sequence encodes CASSFFSGNNEQFF.

V gene TRBV11-2 combines with J gene TRBJ1-1; the D is unclear. V shed 5 bases and J shed 3 bases, with 19 bases lying between them. The germline V gene encodes CDR1 SGHAT and CDR2 FQNNGV. The CDR3 length is 16 residues. CDR3 DNA sequence: TGTGCCAGCAGCCCGTGGGCGGCTAACGTAGACACTGAAGCTTTCTTT. Translating it yields CASSPWAANVDTEAFF. The whole variable domain, filled in from reference TRBV11-2 and TRBJ1-1, reads EAGVAQSPRYKIIEKRQSVAFWCNPISGHATLYWYQQILGQGPKLLIQFQNNGVVDDSQLPKDRFSAERLKGVDSTLKIQPAKLEDSAVYLCASSPWAANVDTEAFFGQGTRLTVV.

This sequence joins TRBV20-1 and TRBJ2-1; TRBD2 matches 7 bases. The CDR3 loop spans 17 amino acids. Germline loops: CDR1 DFQATT, CDR2 SNEGSKA (reference sequence). The trim removed 0 bases at V and 7 bases at J, leaving 15 bases unmatched. This chain's CDR3 is CSARDESASGFKNEQFF. CDR3 DNA: TGCAGTGCTAGAGATGAGTCGGCTAGCGGATTTAAAAATGAGCAGTTCTTC.

The genes are TRBV27 and TRBJ1-6, with 7 bases fitting TRBD1. In germline, CDR1 is MNHEY, CDR2 SMNVEV (reference sequence). The CDR3 is 15 amino acids. Losses at the gene ends were 3 bases for V and 6 bases for J; bases not matched to a gene: 5. CDR3: CASSFPTGANSPLHF. The CDR3 DNA sequence: TGTGCCAGCAGTTTTCCAACAGGGGCTAATTCACCCCTCCACTTT.

This clonotype came up a few times. The chain uses TRBV7-9 and TRBJ2-4, with 7 nucleotides matching TRBD1. Germline CDR1 reads SEHNR; CDR2 reads FQNEAQ (reference sequence). V lost 5 bases and J lost 1; bases outside the gene matches: 8. The CDR3 is 16 amino acids. The CDR3 reads CASSPTKQGAKNIQYF. The CDR3 DNA is TGTGCCAGCAGCCCTACTAAACAGGGGGCCAAAAACATTCAGTACTTC. The whole variable domain, filled in from reference TRBV7-9 and TRBJ2-4, reads DTGVSQNPRHKITKRGQNVTFRCDPISEHNRLYWYRQTLGQGPEFLTYFQNEAQLEKSRLLSDRFSAERPKGSFSTLEIQRTEQGDSAMYLCASSPTKQGAKNIQYFGAGTRLSVL.

This clonotype was found a few times. V is TRBV18 and J is TRBJ2-1, with TRBD2 matching over 13 bases. Germline assignment: CDR1 KGHSH and CDR2 LQKENI. J lost 6 bases, V lost 5 bases, and 7 bases had no gene match. This CDR3 comprises 16 residues. CDR3 sequence (DNA): TGTGCCAGCTCAACAGGGACTAGCGGGACTTCCAATGAGCAGTTCTTC. Its protein is CASSTGTSGTSNEQFF.

This chain joins TRBV20-1 and TRBJ2-7; 10 bases are a match to TRBD1. CDR3 length: 14 residues. With 7 bases clipped from V and 1 base from J, the junction kept 7 bases outside the gene matches. The germline V gene has CDR1 DFQATT and CDR2 SNEGSKA (reference sequence). DNA for the CDR3: TGCAGTGGGGTGGGACAGGGGAAATCCTACGAGCAGTACTTC. This sequence encodes CSGVGQGKSYEQYF.

The genes are TRBV7-6 and TRBJ2-2; TRBD1 is a possible D gene (5 bases). CDR3 length: 15 residues. V lost 5 bases, J lost 0 bases, and 10 bases lay in between. Germline CDR1 is SGHVS and CDR2 is FNYEAQ. The CDR3 spells CASSKGVTNTGELFF. For the CDR3, the DNA is TGTGCCAGCAGCAAAGGGGTTACGAACACCGGGGAGCTGTTTTTT.

There are a few counts of this clonotype. The gene calls are TRBV7-2 and TRBJ2-3, with unresolved D. V was trimmed by 5 bases and J by 0 bases, leaving 15 bases between them. The CDR3 consists of 16 residues. Germline V lookup: CDR1 SGHTA, CDR2 FQGNSA. In DNA form, the CDR3 reads TGTGCCAGCAGCCGATACGACTCCTCTAGCACAGATACGCAGTATTTT. As protein: CASSRYDSSSTDTQYF.

This clonotype was seen a few times. The V call is TRBV20-1, the J call TRBJ1-4, with D unclear. The length of the CDR3 is 13 residues. V gave up 2 bases and J gave up 0 bases, with 4 bases separating them. Germline CDR1 is DFQATT and CDR2 is SNEGSKA (reference sequence). CDR3 region: CSARQATNEKLFF. The CDR3 coding sequence is TGCAGTGCTAGACAGGCAACTAATGAAAAACTGTTTTTT.

The rearrangement uses TRBV10-3 and TRBJ1-5, with 7 bases matching TRBD1. The CDR3 consists of 15 residues. Trimming cost V 2 bases and J 0 bases; bases outside gene matches: 1. CDR1 ENHRY and CDR2 SYGVKD come from the germline V gene. The CDR3 nucleotides are TGTGCCATCAGTGAGGGGACAGATAGCAATCAGCCCCAGCATTTT. Its translation: CAISEGTDSNQPQHF.

The chain joins TRBV6-6 to TRBJ2-6; D call uncertain. This CDR3 has 15 residues. The germline V gene has CDR1 MNHNY and CDR2 SVGAGI (reference sequence). With 10 bases removed from V and 2 bases from J, the gap between germline ends came to 15 bases. CDR3 DNA sequence: TGTGCCACCAGACTCTTGAGTGCTGGGGCCAACGTCCTGACTTTC. This translates into CATRLLSAGANVLTF.

The genes are TRBV6-6 and TRBJ2-1, with a weak D call TRBD2 (5 bases). Per germline, CDR1 MNHNY and CDR2 SVGAGI (reference sequence). The germline V and J ends were trimmed by 2 bases and 6 bases, with 14 bases remaining between them. This CDR3 spans 15 amino acids. CDR3 sequence: CASSYGRTGGNEQFF. The CDR3 nucleotides are TGTGCCAGCAGTTACGGCCGGACTGGCGGCAATGAGCAGTTCTTC.

This clonotype was seen a single time. The genes are TRBV2 and TRBJ2-2, with D hard to call. There are 13 residues in the CDR3. Trimming pared 5 bases from V and 2 bases from J, leaving 6 bases between. Germline V gives CDR1 SNHLY, CDR2 FYNNEI. The CDR3 loop reads CASSPDNTGELFF. The CDR3 DNA is TGTGCCAGCAGTCCGGACAACACCGGGGAGCTGTTTTTT.

Points on this clonotype: A much larger clone sits a single nucleotide away, making a read error possible. The rearrangement joins TRBV20-1 to TRBJ2-5; tentative D call: TRBD2 (5 bases). The DNA matches TRBJ2-1 better at its end, which makes the J call doubtful. The CDR3 totals 15 residues. The germline CDR1 and CDR2 sequences are DFQATT and SNEGSKA (reference sequence). This CDR3 is CSSKPIGGSHNEQFF. DNA of the CDR3: TGCAGTTCCAAACCAATAGGAGGTTCCCACAATGAGCAGTTCTTC.

V gene TRBV3-1 combines with J gene TRBJ2-3; 9 positions agree with TRBD2. The germline CDR1 and CDR2 sequences are LGHDT and YNNKEL (reference sequence). The CDR3 length is 17 residues. With 4 bases clipped from V and 4 bases from J, the junction kept 12 bases outside the gene matches. The CDR3: CASSPRVVAGVPDTQYF. DNA for the CDR3: TGTGCCAGCAGCCCGCGGGTTGTAGCGGGAGTTCCAGATACGCAGTATTTT.

This clonotype was observed a few times. The chain recombines TRBV15 with TRBJ1-2; no clear D gene. Germline V gene data show CDR1 as LNHNV and CDR2 as YYDKDF (reference sequence). V dropped 3 bases and J dropped 8 bases, with 13 bases sitting between them. The CDR3 consists of 13 residues. The CDR3 is CATSRGRAEGYTF. The CDR3 DNA is TGTGCCACCAGCAGGGGCCGTGCAGAAGGCTACACCTTC.

In its sample, this clonotype was seen a few times. The J gene is TRBJ2-5, the V gene TRBV12-3 or TRBV12-4, with 7 positions matching TRBD2. The CDR3 totals 14 residues. Germline trimming cut 7 bases from V and 5 bases from J; bases unmatched to any gene: 10. In DNA, the CDR3 is TGTGCCAGCAACGCCCGGGACTACCGGGAGACCCAGTACTTC. Protein: CASNARDYRETQYF.

This clonotype has a count of ten or more. The rearrangement joins TRBV20-1 to TRBJ2-3; maybe TRBD2 (6 bases). Germline V gene lookup returns CDR1 DFQATT and CDR2 SNEGSKA (reference sequence). There are 15 residues in the CDR3. V lost 4 bases to trimming and J lost 3 bases, with 17 bases between them. CDR3 loop: CSATSVRLATDTQYF. Here the CDR3 DNA reads TGCAGTGCTACATCTGTAAGGCTAGCGACAGATACGCAGTATTTT.

This clonotype has ten or more counts. The rearrangement joins TRBV2 to TRBJ2-7, with 7 positions matching TRBD1. Germline V lookup: CDR1 SNHLY, CDR2 FYNNEI. Trimming removed 10 bases from V and 3 bases from J; junction bases left unmatched: 6. The length of the CDR3 is 12 residues. CDR3 nucleotides: TGTGCCATCGACAGGGACGACTACGAGCAGTACTTC. It is translated as CAIDRDDYEQYF.

This clonotype has a count of ten or more. This chain uses TRBV7-6 with TRBJ2-7; 7 positions agree with TRBD2. The germline V gene has CDR1 SGHVS and CDR2 FNYEAQ. The V gene end was trimmed by 1 base and the J gene end by 11 bases; junction bases not matched to a gene: 5. There are 12 residues in the CDR3. The CDR3 protein is CASSLGAGQKYF. The CDR3 bases are TGTGCCAGCAGCTTAGGAGCGGGGCAGAAGTACTTC.

This clonotype was observed a few times. V usage is TRBV5-1 and J usage is TRBJ2-3; D is uncertain. CDR1 and CDR2 from the germline V gene are SGHRS and YFSETQ. The CDR3 consists of 15 residues. Trimming took 7 bases from V and 4 from J, leaving 19 bases between them. The CDR3 sequence: CASGFEHLGSDTQYF. The CDR3 DNA reads as TGCGCCAGCGGTTTCGAACACTTAGGGTCAGATACGCAGTATTTT.

The sample holds a few counts of this clonotype. Because the CDR3 is missing its conserved closing phenylalanine or tryptophan, this is likely a read error. The V and J genes are TRBV7-2 and TRBJ2-7; no firm D call. V was trimmed by 5 bases and J by 3 bases, leaving 14 bases between them. Germline-derived CDR1 and CDR2 are SGHTA and FQGNSA. This CDR3 region has 14 residues. CDR3 loop: CASSHDSLGYEQYY. DNA for the CDR3: TGTGCCAGCAGCCATGATTCTCTTGGCTACGAGCAGTACTAC.